Given below is one TCR beta chain in context. Its antigen remains undetermined. Base qualities are not recorded, but no much larger clone differs from it by a single base. TCRbeta CDR3 regions were amplified from genomic DNA using the immunoSEQ Assay, a bias-controlled multiplex PCR. As for the original processing: Nucleated cell counts per sample were estimated from amplification of reference gene primers within the assay. To quantify the absolute abundance of each unique TCRbeta CDR3 rearrangement, sequence reads were collapsed and filtered. Productive Simpson clonality was computed per sample as the square root of Simpson's diversity index over productive rearrangements. The table was pulled from immuneACCESS by TCRdb, which kept in-frame rearrangements only. Such tables lose some clones; where checked, under half of the loss comes from unresolved V genes, and the rest has no known cause. V and J calls and clone size follow that table, whereas D and trimming were derived from the DNA. The sample contains about 120,000 clones, 70% to 90% of them found a single time. The ten largest make up 7.5% to 9% of the sample.

The data were obtained in a study of blood T cell repertoires in COVID-19 (dated by TCRdb to the early 2020s). With respect to the entire study: Collaborator samples came from the United States, Italy and Spain and covered acute and convalescent phases of COVID-19. The material from the prospective study consisted of cDNA or gDNA derived from T cells, B-cell-depleted T cells, or PBMCs. Deeply sampled blood TCRbeta repertoires from subjects exposed to, actively infected with, or recovered from COVID-19 were included in the dataset. The repertoires were released in a freely available public database intended as a resource for research on the immune response to SARS-CoV-2. Samples came from the ongoing ImmuneRACE study (first 160 participants) plus 1,254 subjects from 6 global collaborators. Sample metadata almost always included a de-identified subject ID, COVID-19 status, age in years and sex. Where available, HLA class I and class II types were taken from metadata supplied by the sample provider and were not determined by assay-based typing. Results the study describes overall, beyond this receptor: The quantity of clinical and demographic metadata differed by source and by participant and was supplied without curation.

Another Seattle source contributed samples from volunteer blood donors who had recovered from COVID-19. Each collaborating institution followed its own protocols to collect whole blood in K2EDTA tubes. For TCRbeta analysis, collaborators shipped samples as frozen whole blood, isolated PBMCs, or DNA extracted from either of those sample types. The sequence was collected from a man aged 70-80 years who had recovered from COVID-19. Sequenced input: peripheral blood.

The CDR3: CASSSGLAFGETQYF. The nucleotides read TGTGCCAGCAGCTCCGGACTAGCGTTCGGTGAGACCCAGTACTTC. This receptor chain uses TRBV7-3 and TRBJ2-5; 9 nucleotides in the junction match TRBD2. V lost 4 bases and J lost 5 bases, and the count of bases not matched to a germline gene is 8. The CDR3 starts with the cysteine, ends with the phenylalanine, and has 15 residues. Just CDR3 DNA is preserved here, 45 bases in frame from base 1. The germline V gene yields SGHTA for CDR1 and FQGTGA for CDR2.